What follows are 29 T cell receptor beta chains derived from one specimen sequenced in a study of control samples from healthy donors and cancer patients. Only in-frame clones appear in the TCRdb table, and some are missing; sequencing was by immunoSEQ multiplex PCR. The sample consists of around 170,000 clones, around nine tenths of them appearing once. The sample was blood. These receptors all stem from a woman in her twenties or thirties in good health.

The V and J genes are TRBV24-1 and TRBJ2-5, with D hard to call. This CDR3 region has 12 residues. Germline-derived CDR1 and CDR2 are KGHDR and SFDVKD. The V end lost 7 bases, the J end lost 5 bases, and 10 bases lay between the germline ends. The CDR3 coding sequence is TGTGCCACCAGCAGGTCGGGTGAGACCCAGTACTTC. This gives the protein CATSRSGETQYF.

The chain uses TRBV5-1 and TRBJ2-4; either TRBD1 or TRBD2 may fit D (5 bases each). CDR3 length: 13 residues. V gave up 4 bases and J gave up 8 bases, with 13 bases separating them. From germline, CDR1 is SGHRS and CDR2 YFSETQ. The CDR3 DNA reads TGCGCCAGCAGCCCGCGGACACTAGACATTCAGTACTTC. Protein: CASSPRTLDIQYF.

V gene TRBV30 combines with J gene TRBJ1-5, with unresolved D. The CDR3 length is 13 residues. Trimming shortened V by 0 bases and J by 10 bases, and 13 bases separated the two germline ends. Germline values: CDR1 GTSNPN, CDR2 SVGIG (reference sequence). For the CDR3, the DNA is TGTGCCTGGAGTGTAACACTTGAAGAACCCCAGCATTTT. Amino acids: CAWSVTLEEPQHF.

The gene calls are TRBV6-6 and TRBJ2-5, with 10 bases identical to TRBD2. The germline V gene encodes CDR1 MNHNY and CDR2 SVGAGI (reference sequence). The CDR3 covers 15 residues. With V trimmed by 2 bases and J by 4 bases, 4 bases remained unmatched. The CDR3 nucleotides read TGTGCCAGCAGTTACACAGCGGGAGGGGGAGAGACCCAGTACTTC. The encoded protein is CASSYTAGGGETQYF.

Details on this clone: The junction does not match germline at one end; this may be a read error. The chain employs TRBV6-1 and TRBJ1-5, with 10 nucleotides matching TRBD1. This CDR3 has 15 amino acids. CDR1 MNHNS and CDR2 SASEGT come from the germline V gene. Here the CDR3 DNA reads TGTGCCAGCAGAGAAGACAGGGGGCTCGGTCAGCCCCAGCATTTT. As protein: CASREDRGLGQPQHF.

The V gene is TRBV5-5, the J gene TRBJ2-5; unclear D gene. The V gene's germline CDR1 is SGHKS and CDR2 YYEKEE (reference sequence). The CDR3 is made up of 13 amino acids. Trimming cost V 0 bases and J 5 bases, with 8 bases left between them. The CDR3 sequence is CASSLEGDETQYF. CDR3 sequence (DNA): TGTGCCAGCAGCTTGGAAGGAGACGAGACCCAGTACTTC.

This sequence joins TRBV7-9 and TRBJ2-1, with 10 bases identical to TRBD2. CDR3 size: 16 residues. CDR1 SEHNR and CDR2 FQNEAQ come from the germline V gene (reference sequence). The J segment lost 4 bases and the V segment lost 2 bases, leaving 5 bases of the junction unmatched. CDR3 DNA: TGTGCCAGCAGCTTACAAGCGGGAGGGCTGTACAATGAGCAGTTCTTC. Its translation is CASSLQAGGLYNEQFF.

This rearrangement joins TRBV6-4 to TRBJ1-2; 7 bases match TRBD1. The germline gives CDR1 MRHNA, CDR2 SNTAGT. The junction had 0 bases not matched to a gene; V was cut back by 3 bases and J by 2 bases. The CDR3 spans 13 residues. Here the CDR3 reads CASSETGNYGYTF. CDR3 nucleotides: TGTGCCAGCAGTGAGACAGGGAACTATGGCTACACCTTC.

The CDR3 is CASSTPSAHTDTQYF. The DNA of the CDR3 is TGTGCCAGCAGCACACCTTCGGCCCACACAGATACGCAGTATTTT. This chain uses TRBV7-9 with TRBJ2-3; D not certain. The V gene lost 5 bases and the J gene lost 2 bases, with 14 bases spanning the gap. Germline lookup yields CDR1 SEHNR and CDR2 FQNEAQ (reference sequence). This CDR3 spans 15 amino acids.

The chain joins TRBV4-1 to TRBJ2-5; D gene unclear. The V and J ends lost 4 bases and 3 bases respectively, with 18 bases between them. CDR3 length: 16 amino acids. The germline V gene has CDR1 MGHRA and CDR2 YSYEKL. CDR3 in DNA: TGCGCCAGCAGCCCGGGTGGGTCCGCAGCGAAAGAGACCCAGTACTTC. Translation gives CASSPGGSAAKETQYF.

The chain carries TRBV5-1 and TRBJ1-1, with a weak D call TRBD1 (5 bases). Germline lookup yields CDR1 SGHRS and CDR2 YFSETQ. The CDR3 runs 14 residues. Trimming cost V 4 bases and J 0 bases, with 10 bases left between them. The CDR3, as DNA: TGCGCCAGCAGCGGGGGGATGCTGAACACTGAAGCTTTCTTT. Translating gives CASSGGMLNTEAFF.

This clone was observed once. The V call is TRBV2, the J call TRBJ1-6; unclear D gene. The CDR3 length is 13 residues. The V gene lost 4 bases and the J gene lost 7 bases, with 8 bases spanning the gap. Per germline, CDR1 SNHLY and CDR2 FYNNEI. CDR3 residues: CASSGLGNSPLHF. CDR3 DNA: TGTGCCAGCAGTGGGTTGGGGAATTCACCCCTCCACTTT. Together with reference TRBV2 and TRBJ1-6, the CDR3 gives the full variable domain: EPEVTQTPSHQVTQMGQEVILRCVPISNHLYFYWYRQILGQKVEFLVSFYNNEISEKSEIFDDQFSVERPDGSNFTLKIRSTKLEDSAMYFCASSGLGNSPLHFGNGTRLTVT.

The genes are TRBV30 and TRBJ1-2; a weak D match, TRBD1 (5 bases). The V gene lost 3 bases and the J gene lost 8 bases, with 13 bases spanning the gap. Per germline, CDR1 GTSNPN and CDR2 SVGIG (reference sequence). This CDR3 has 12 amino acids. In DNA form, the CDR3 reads TGTGCCTGGAGCGAAAGCGGGGGAGGCTACACCTTC. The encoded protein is CAWSESGGGYTF.

The CDR3 reads CASSFVPINEQYF. DNA for the CDR3: TGTGCCAGCAGCTTCGTCCCTATTAACGAGCAGTACTTC. V usage is TRBV7-2 and J usage is TRBJ2-7; D gene uncertain. This CDR3 has 13 amino acids. V gave up 3 bases and J gave up 5 bases, with 11 bases separating them. CDR1 is SGHTA, CDR2 FQGNSA, per germline.

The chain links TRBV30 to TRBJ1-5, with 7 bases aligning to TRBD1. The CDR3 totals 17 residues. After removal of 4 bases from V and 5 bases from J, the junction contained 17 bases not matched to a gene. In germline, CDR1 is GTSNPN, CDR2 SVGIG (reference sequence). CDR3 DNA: TGTGCCTGGACCCCAGCCCCTCGGACAGGCCGGCATCAGCCCCAGCATTTT. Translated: CAWTPAPRTGRHQPQHF.

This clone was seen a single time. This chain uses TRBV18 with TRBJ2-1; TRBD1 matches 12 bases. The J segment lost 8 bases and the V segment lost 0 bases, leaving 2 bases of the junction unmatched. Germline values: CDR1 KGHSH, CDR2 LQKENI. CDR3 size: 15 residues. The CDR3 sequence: CASSPPGTGGYEQFF. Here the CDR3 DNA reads TGTGCCAGCTCACCACCGGGGACAGGGGGCTATGAGCAGTTCTTC. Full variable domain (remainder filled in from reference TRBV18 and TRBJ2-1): NAGVMQNPRHLVRRRGQEARLRCSPMKGHSHVYWYRQLPEEGLKFMVYLQKENIIDESGMPKERFSAEFPKEGPSILRIQQVVRGDSAAYFCASSPPGTGGYEQFFGPGTRLTVL.

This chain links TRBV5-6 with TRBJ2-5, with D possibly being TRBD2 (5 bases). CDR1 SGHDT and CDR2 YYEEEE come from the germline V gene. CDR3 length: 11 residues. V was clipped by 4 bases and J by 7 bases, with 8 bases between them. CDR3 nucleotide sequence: TGTGCCAGCAGCACCCGGGGGACCCAGTACTTC. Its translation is CASSTRGTQYF.

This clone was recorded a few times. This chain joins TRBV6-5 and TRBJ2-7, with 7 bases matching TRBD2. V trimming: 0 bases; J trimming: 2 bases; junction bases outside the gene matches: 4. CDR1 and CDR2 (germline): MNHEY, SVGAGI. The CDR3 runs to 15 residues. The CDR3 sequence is CASSYSRGRAYEQYF. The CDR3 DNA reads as TGTGCCAGCAGTTACTCGAGAGGGAGGGCCTACGAGCAGTACTTC.

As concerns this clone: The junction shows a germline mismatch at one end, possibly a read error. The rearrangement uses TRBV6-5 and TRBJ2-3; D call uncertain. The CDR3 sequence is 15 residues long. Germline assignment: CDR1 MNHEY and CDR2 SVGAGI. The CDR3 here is CVSSYSAPGADTQYF. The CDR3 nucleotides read TGTGTCAGCAGTTACTCGGCCCCAGGAGCGGATACGCAGTATTTT.

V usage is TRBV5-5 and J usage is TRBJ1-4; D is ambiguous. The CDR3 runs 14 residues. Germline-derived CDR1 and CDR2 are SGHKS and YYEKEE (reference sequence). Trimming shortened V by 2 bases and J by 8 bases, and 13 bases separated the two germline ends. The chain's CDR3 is CASSFGVGGEKLFF. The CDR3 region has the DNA TGTGCCAGCAGCTTTGGAGTCGGCGGCGAAAAACTGTTTTTT.

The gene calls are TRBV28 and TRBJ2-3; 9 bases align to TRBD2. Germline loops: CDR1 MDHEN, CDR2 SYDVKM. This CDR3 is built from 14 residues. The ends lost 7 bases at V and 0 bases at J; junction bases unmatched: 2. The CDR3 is CASTLAGSTDTQYF. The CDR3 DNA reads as TGTGCCAGCACCCTAGCGGGAAGCACAGATACGCAGTATTTT.

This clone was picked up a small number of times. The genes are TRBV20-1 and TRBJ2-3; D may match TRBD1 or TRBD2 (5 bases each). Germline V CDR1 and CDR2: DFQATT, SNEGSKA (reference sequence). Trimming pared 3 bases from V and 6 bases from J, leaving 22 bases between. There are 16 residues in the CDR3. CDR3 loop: CSASDPLGVRADTQYF. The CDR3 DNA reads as TGCAGTGCTAGTGACCCACTAGGGGTCCGGGCCGATACGCAGTATTTT.

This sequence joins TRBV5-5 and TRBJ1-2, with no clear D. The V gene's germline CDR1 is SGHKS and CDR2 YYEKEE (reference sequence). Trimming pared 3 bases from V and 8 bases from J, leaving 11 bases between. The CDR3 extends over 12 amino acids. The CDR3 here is CASSSHTQGYTF. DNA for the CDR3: TGTGCCAGCAGCTCCCACACGCAGGGCTACACCTTC.

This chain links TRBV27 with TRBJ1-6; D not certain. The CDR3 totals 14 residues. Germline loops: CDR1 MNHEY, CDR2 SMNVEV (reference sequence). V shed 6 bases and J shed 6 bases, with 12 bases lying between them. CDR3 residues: CASRVTSPNSPLHF. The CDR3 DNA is TGTGCCAGCAGGGTGACAAGTCCTAATTCACCCCTCCACTTT.

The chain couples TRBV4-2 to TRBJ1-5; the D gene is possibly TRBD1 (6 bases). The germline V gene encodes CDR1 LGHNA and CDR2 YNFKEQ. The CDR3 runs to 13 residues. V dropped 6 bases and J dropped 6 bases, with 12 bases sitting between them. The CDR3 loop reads CASSAQGPQPQHF. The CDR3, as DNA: TGTGCCAGCAGTGCCCAGGGGCCTCAGCCCCAGCATTTT.

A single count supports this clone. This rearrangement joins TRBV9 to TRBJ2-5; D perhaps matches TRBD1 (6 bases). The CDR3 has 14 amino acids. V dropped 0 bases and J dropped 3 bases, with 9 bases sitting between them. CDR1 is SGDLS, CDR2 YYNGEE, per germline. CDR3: CASSVGDIEETQYF. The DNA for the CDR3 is TGTGCCAGCAGCGTAGGGGACATCGAAGAGACCCAGTACTTC.

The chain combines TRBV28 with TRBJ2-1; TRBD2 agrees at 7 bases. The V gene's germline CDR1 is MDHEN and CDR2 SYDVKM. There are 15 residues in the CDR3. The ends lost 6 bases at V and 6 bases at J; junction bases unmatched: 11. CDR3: CASSPRAGARNEQFF. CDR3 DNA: TGTGCCAGCAGCCCGCGGGCGGGAGCGCGCAATGAGCAGTTCTTC. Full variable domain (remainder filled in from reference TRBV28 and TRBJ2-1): DVKVTQSSRYLVKRTGEKVFLECVQDMDHENMFWYRQDPGLGLRLIYFSYDVKMKEKGDIPEGYSVSREKKERFSLILESASTNQTSMYLCASSPRAGARNEQFFGPGTRLTVL.

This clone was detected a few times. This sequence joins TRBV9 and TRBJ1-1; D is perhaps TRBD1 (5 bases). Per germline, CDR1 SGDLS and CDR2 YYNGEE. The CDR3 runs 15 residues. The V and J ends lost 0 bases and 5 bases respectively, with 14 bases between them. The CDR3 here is CASSVDWAGRTEAFF. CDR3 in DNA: TGTGCCAGCAGCGTAGATTGGGCAGGGAGGACTGAAGCTTTCTTT.

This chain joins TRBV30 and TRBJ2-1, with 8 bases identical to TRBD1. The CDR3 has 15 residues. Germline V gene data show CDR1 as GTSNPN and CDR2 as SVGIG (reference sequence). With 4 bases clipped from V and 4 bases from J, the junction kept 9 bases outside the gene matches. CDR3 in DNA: TGTGCCTGGAACGAAGCGGACAGGGTGTACAATGAGCAGTTCTTC. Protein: CAWNEADRVYNEQFF.